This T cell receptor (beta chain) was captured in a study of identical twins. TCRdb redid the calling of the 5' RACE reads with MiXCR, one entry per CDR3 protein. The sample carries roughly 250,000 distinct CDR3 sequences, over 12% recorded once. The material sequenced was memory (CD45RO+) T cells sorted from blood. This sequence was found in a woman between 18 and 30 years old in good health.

The CDR3: CASSSQGGAGGYGYTF. Written as DNA, the CDR3 is TGTGCCAGCAGCTCCCAGGGGGGGGCCGGCGGATATGGCTACACCTTC. The V call is TRBV7-9, the J call TRBJ1-2; 7 bases are a match to TRBD1. The CDR3 has 16 amino acids. V lost 4 bases to trimming and J lost 5 bases; unmatched junction nucleotides: 13. Germline CDR1 SEHNR, CDR2 FQNEAQ (reference sequence).